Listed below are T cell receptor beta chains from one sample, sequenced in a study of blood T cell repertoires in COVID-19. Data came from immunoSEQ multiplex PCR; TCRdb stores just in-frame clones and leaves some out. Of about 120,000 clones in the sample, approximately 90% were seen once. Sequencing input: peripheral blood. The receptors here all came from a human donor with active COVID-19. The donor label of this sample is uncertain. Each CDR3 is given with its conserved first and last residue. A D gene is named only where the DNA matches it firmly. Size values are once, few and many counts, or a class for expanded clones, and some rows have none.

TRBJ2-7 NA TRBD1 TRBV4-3 CASSLGQGSYEQYF TGCGCCAGCAGCCTTGGACAGGGCTCCTACGAGCAGTACTTC
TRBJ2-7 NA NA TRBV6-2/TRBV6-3 CASSYSSMDEQYF TGTGCCAGCAGTTACTCGAGCATGGACGAGCAGTACTTC
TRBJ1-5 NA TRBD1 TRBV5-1 CASSLGTGNQPQHF TGCGCCAGCAGCTTGGGGACAGGGAATCAGCCCCAGCATTTT
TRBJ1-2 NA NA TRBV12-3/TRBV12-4 CASRREGYGYTF TGTGCCAGCAGGCGGGAAGGATATGGCTACACCTTC
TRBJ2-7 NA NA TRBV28 CASSSRQRRSYEQYF TGTGCCAGCAGTTCGAGACAGAGACGCTCCTACGAGCAGTACTTC
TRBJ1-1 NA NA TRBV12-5 CASGLYRNTEAFF TGTGCTAGTGGTTTGTACAGGAACACTGAAGCTTTCTTT
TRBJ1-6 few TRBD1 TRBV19 CASSTGTGTSSYNSPLHF TGTGCCAGTAGTACCGGGACAGGGACGAGCTCCTATAATTCACCCCTCCACTTT
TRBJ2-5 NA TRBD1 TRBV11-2 CASSGRGQWRQETQYF TGTGCCAGCAGCGGACGGGGACAGTGGCGCCAAGAGACCCAGTACTTC
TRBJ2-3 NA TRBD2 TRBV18 CASQGLAGSTDTQYF TGTGCCAGCCAGGGACTAGCGGGGAGCACAGATACGCAGTATTTT
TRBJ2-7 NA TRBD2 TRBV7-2 CASSFREGYEQYF TGTGCCAGCAGCTTCCGGGAGGGGTACGAGCAGTACTTC
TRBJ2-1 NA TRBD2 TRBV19 CASSPLAGGRNEQFF TGTGCCAGTAGTCCTCTAGCGGGGGGGAGGAATGAGCAGTTCTTC
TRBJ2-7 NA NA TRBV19 CASTPPGLDEQYF TGTGCCAGTACCCCGCCAGGGTTGGACGAGCAGTACTTC
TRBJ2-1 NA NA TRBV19 CASSWSGAGNYNEQFF TGTGCCAGTAGCTGGTCAGGGGCGGGTAATTACAATGAGCAGTTCTTC
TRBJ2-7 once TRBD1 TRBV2 CASSEALRTGYEQYF TGTGCCAGCAGTGAAGCGCTTCGGACAGGGTACGAGCAGTACTTC
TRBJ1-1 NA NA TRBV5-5 CASSLGIRGFDTEAFF TGTGCCAGCAGCTTGGGGATCAGGGGTTTTGACACTGAAGCTTTCTTT
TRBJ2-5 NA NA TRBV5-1 CASSLGTVVRETQYF TGCGCCAGCAGCTTGGGAACCGTGGTTCGGGAGACCCAGTACTTC
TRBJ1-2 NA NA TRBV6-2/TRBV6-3 CASSYGRGDIYGYTF TGTGCCAGCAGTTACGGTCGCGGGGATATCTATGGCTACACCTTC
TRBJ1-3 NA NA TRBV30 CAWSGRVGSGNTIYF TGTGCCTGGAGTGGCAGGGTGGGCTCTGGAAACACCATATATTTT
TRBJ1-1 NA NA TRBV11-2 CASSFRTNTEAFF TGTGCCAGCAGCTTTAGAACGAACACTGAAGCTTTCTTT
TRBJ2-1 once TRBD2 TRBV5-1 CASSSTSGGALTYNEQFF TGCGCCAGCAGCTCTACTAGCGGGGGGGCATTAACCTACAATGAGCAGTTCTTC
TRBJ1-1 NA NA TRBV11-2 CASSLGSVNTEAFF TGTGCCAGCAGCTTAGGCTCAGTGAACACTGAAGCTTTCTTT
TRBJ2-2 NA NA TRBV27 CASRTTGTAGELFF TGTGCCAGCAGGACGACTGGAACGGCCGGGGAGCTGTTTTTT
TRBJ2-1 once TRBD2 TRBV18 CASSPSGGNEQFF TGTGCCAGCTCACCTAGCGGGGGAAATGAGCAGTTCTTC
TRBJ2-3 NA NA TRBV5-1 CASSFGASTDTQYF TGCGCCAGCAGCTTTGGGGCTAGCACAGATACGCAGTATTTT
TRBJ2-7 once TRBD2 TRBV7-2 CASSPILAGGFPYEQYF TGTGCCAGCAGCCCAATACTAGCGGGGGGGTTCCCTTACGAGCAGTACTTC
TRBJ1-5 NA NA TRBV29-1 CSVATALNQPQHF TGCAGCGTTGCGACAGCACTCAATCAGCCCCAGCATTTT
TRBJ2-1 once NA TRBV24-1 CATSDDRGGNEQFF TGTGCCACCAGTGATGATAGGGGCGGCAATGAGCAGTTCTTC
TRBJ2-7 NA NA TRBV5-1 CASSSLAGAGEQYF TGCGCCAGCAGCTCCTTGGCGGGGGCTGGCGAGCAGTACTTC
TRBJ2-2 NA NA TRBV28 CASSLYTGELFF TGTGCCAGCAGTCTGTACACCGGGGAGCTGTTTTTT
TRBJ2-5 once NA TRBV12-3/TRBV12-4 CASSDMYQETQYF TGTGCCAGCAGTGACATGTACCAAGAGACCCAGTACTTC
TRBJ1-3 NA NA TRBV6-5 CASSQGNTIYF TGTGCCAGCAGTCAAGGAAACACCATATATTTT
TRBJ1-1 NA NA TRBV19 CASSLAGILNTEAFF TGTGCCAGTAGTTTGGCAGGGATCTTGAACACTGAAGCTTTCTTT
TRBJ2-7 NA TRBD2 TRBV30 CASIREGYEQYF TGTGCCTCAATTAGGGAGGGTTACGAGCAGTACTTC
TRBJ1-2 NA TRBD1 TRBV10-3 CAISDRDRGYGYTF TGTGCCATCAGTGACAGGGACAGGGGCTATGGCTACACCTTC
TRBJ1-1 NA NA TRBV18 CAGSPQGRGNTEAFF TGTGCCGGGTCACCACAAGGACGGGGGAACACTGAAGCTTTCTTT
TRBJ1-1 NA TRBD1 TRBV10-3 CAISPQTGQGNTEAFF TGTGCCATCAGCCCTCAGACGGGACAGGGGAACACTGAAGCTTTCTTT
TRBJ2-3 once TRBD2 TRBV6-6 CASSNLGTSGLDTQYF TGTGCCAGCAGTAACTTGGGGACTAGCGGGTTGGATACGCAGTATTTT
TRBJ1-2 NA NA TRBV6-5 CASSTPGGDYGYTF TGTGCCAGCAGCACCCCGGGGGGCGACTATGGCTACACCTTC
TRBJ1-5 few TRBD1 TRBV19 CASGAWGTDNQPQHF TGTGCCAGCGGAGCGTGGGGGACAGACAATCAGCCCCAGCATTTT
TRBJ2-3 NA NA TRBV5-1 CASSLGESITDTQYF TGCGCCAGCAGCTTGGGGGAGTCGATCACAGATACGCAGTATTTT
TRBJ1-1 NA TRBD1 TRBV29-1 CSVVQGAYFEAFF TGCAGCGTTGTCCAGGGGGCCTACTTTGAAGCTTTCTTT
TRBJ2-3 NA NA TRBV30 CAWSVQLANTDTQYF TGTGCCTGGAGTGTACAACTAGCAAACACAGATACGCAGTATTTT
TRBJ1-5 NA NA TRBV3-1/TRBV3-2 CASSPSTGLNQPQHF TGTGCCAGCAGCCCTTCGACAGGTCTGAATCAGCCCCAGCATTTT
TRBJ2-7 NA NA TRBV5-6 CASSFRGYEQYF TGTGCCAGCAGCTTCCGGGGTTACGAGCAGTACTTC
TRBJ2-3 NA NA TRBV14 CASSPHPRADTQYF TGTGCCAGCAGCCCCCACCCCCGAGCAGATACGCAGTATTTT
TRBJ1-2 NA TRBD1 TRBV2 CASTADRGLGYGYTF TGTGCCAGCACCGCGGACAGGGGGCTAGGGTATGGCTACACCTTC
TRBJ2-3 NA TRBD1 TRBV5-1 CASSQGRGSGTDTQYF TGCGCCAGCAGCCAGGGCAGGGGGTCGGGCACAGATACGCAGTATTTT
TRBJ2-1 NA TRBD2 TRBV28 CASSWGGGFEQFF TGTGCCAGCAGTTGGGGCGGGGGGTTTGAGCAGTTCTTC
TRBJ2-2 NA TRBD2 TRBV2 CASRAGKTGELFF TGTGCCAGCAGAGCGGGGAAAACCGGGGAGCTGTTTTTT
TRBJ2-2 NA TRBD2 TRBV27 CASSGLAGGNTGELFF TGTGCCAGCAGTGGACTAGCGGGGGGTAACACCGGGGAGCTGTTTTTT
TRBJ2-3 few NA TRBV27 CASSDEGRRTDTQYF TGTGCCAGCAGTGATGAGGGGAGGCGCACAGATACGCAGTATTTT
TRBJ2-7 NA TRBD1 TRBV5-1 CASSFGQGYYEQYF TGCGCCAGCAGCTTTGGACAGGGTTACTACGAGCAGTACTTC
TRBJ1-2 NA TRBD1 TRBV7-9 CASSLETGDSYGYTF TGTGCCAGCAGCTTGGAGACAGGGGACAGCTATGGCTACACCTTC
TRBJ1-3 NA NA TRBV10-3 CAIGQTTGNTIYF TGTGCCATCGGGCAGACCACTGGAAACACCATATATTTT